This T cell receptor (beta chain) was identified during a study of T cells in Graves' hyperthyroidism and ophthalmopathy. This blood was taken when hyperthyroidism was first diagnosed, before any ophthalmopathy symptoms existed. Source material for PBMCs was more than 9.5 ml fresh peripheral blood. V was clipped by 2 bases and J by 0 bases, with 16 bases between them. This CDR3 has 17 amino acids. Germline assignment: CDR1 MDHEN and CDR2 SYDVKM. There were TCR beta CDR3 regions amplified from RNA transcripts. Primed by the HTBI set, a first-round RT-PCR was run on the TCR CDR3. TCRdb analysed the multiplex PCR reads with MiXCR anew, one entry per CDR3 protein. The sample yields about 150,000 distinct CDR3 sequences, around 20% seen once.

The sequence derives from a woman aged 50 to 65 with Graves' hyperthyroidism that later progressed to Graves' ophthalmopathy. The gene calls are TRBV28 and TRBJ1-1; the D is unclear. The sequenced sample was blood. CDR3 amino acids: CASSLRLSGRMNTEAFF. CDR3 DNA: TGTGCCAGCAGTTTAAGACTGTCCGGGAGGATGAACACTGAAGCTTTCTTT.